A single T cell receptor beta chain is shown here with its context. No antigen is known for it. Amplification yielded TCR beta CDR3 regions, with RNA transcripts as the source. Using the HTBI primer set, a first-round RT-PCR was run on the TCR CDR3. From the multiplex PCR reads, TCRdb called clonotypes with MiXCR, one entry per CDR3 protein. The data hold over 400,000 distinct CDR3 sequences, with around a fifth observed a single time. The data are from a study of T cells in Graves' hyperthyroidism and ophthalmopathy. Study-wide findings and caveats: With a median lead of 6.5 months before onset, the model predicted ophthalmopathy. Clonotypes that were expanded in thyroid above 0.001 mostly appeared in blood too.

For ophthalmopathy patients, the Clinical Activity Score was at least 3 and the NOSPECS grade at least 4; duration was under 3 months. Trimming took 11 bases from V and 0 from J, leaving 11 bases between them. CDR3 length equals 12 residues. The germline CDR1 and CDR2 sequences are ENHRY and SYGVKD. This sequence was found in a woman aged 70-85 years with Graves' ophthalmopathy. The chain couples TRBV10-3 to TRBJ2-7; D is ambiguous. Sequencing was done on a sample of blood. The CDR3 loop reads CALLGSSYEQYF. CDR3 sequence (DNA): TGTGCCCTTCTCGGTAGCTCCTACGAGCAGTACTTC.